These 19 T cell receptor beta chains were sequenced from one sample in a study of cytomegalovirus exposure and HLA in healthy donors. Use of 60 Vbeta and 13 Jbeta primers characterized the PCR. Assay: immunoSEQ multiplex PCR; the TCRdb copy retains only in-frame clones and omits some. The repertoire holds about 170,000 clones, with about four fifths as singletons. The material sequenced was PBMCs. The receptors come from a woman aged 50 to 60 in good health and CMV-seronegative.

In this sample, this clone turned up a few times. The chain combines TRBV7-2 with TRBJ1-5, with D tentatively TRBD1 (5 bases). Germline values: CDR1 SGHTA, CDR2 FQGNSA. This CDR3 has 16 residues. V was trimmed by 0 bases and J by 2 bases, leaving 11 bases between them. CDR3 loop: CASSLAPGRGNQPQHF. The CDR3 DNA sequence: TGTGCCAGCAGCTTAGCCCCAGGGAGGGGCAATCAGCCCCAGCATTTT.

This clone was seen a few times. The V gene is TRBV5-4, the J gene TRBJ1-2; no clear D. CDR3 length: 13 residues. Trimming cost V 0 bases and J 2 bases, with 5 bases left between them. Per germline, CDR1 SGHNT and CDR2 YYREEE (reference sequence). The CDR3 sequence: CASSLVQNYGYTF. The CDR3 DNA is TGTGCCAGCAGCTTGGTACAAAACTATGGCTACACCTTC.

The V and J genes are TRBV27 and TRBJ1-3, with D uncertain. The CDR3 is 12 amino acids. V was shortened by 8 bases and J by 4 bases, with 9 bases between the two germline ends. Germline lookup yields CDR1 MNHEY and CDR2 SMNVEV (reference sequence). CDR3 DNA sequence: TGTGCCAGCGGGCCGGTCGGAAACACCATATATTTT. Protein: CASGPVGNTIYF.

The V call is TRBV7-8, the J call TRBJ2-3, with TRBD1 matching over 7 bases. After removal of 5 bases from V and 4 bases from J, the junction contained 12 bases not matched to a gene. Per germline, CDR1 SGHVS and CDR2 FQNEAQ. The CDR3 contains 16 residues. As DNA, the CDR3 is TGTGCCAGCAGCCGTCTCGTGACAGGGCCTTCAGATACGCAGTATTTT. Its protein product is CASSRLVTGPSDTQYF.

This clone appeared once. V and J are TRBV7-9 and TRBJ1-3, with TRBD1 as a possible D gene (6 bases). CDR1 and CDR2 (germline): SEHNR, FQNEAQ (reference sequence). The CDR3 spans 18 residues. Trimming stripped 4 bases from V and 0 bases from J, with 19 bases between. CDR3 sequence reads: CASSSTLGGPSSGNTIYF. The CDR3 DNA follows: TGTGCCAGCAGCTCTACCCTCGGGGGGCCGAGCTCTGGAAACACCATATATTTT.

This clone was recorded only once. The V and J genes are TRBV30 and TRBJ2-6; D uncertain. Trimming removed 2 bases at V and 0 bases at J, with 8 bases between. This CDR3 has 15 amino acids. Per the germline V gene, CDR1 is GTSNPN and CDR2 is SVGIG (reference sequence). CDR3 nucleotides: TGTGCCTGGAGTACCAAGAGCTCTGGGGCCAACGTCCTGACTTTC. Residues: CAWSTKSSGANVLTF.

The rearrangement uses TRBV10-1 and TRBJ2-3; weak D call: TRBD1 (8 bases). This CDR3 comprises 15 residues. Trimming removed 9 bases at V and 4 bases at J, with 20 bases between. Germline assignment: CDR1 WNHNN and CDR2 SYGVQD (reference sequence). The CDR3: CARQGGRGGADTQYF. DNA for the CDR3: TGCGCCAGACAGGGGGGGCGGGGTGGAGCAGATACGCAGTATTTT.

In this sample, this clone turned up a few times. The J gene is TRBJ1-1, the V gene TRBV28, with TRBD1 as a possible D gene (6 bases). The germline V and J ends were trimmed by 3 bases and 0 bases, with 26 bases remaining between them. This CDR3 has 20 amino acids. Germline V lookup: CDR1 MDHEN, CDR2 SYDVKM. The CDR3 DNA sequence: TGTGCCAGCAGTTTTCGATTTCGCGGGGGCCTCCGTCTGCTGAACACTGAAGCTTTCTTT. Protein product: CASSFRFRGGLRLLNTEAFF.

This rearrangement joins TRBV4-3 to TRBJ2-7; the match to TRBD2 covers 15 bases. CDR3 length: 15 amino acids. Losses at the gene ends were 6 bases for V and 3 bases for J; bases not matched to a gene: 3. CDR1 is LGHNA, CDR2 YSLEER, per germline. The CDR3: CASRRTSGGVYEQYF. In nucleotides, the CDR3 is TGCGCCAGCAGGAGGACTAGCGGGGGGGTCTACGAGCAGTACTTC.

The rearrangement joins TRBV6-4 to TRBJ1-2; TRBD1 aligns across 9 bases. V shed 7 bases, J shed 4 bases, and the junction held 10 bases outside the gene matches. CDR3 length: 15 amino acids. CDR1 MRHNA and CDR2 SNTAGT come from the germline V gene. CDR3 loop: CASKEQGASGYGYTF. The CDR3 DNA reads as TGTGCCAGCAAAGAACAGGGGGCGAGTGGCTATGGCTACACCTTC.

In its sample, this clone was seen a few times. This chain connects TRBV6-5 to TRBJ2-5, with 10 positions matching TRBD2. The V gene end was trimmed by 0 bases and the J gene end by 1 base; junction bases not matched to a gene: 2. This CDR3 spans 16 amino acids. Germline lookup yields CDR1 MNHEY and CDR2 SVGAGI. The CDR3 reads CASSYSPSGGQETQYF. The CDR3 DNA sequence: TGTGCCAGCAGTTACTCCCCTAGCGGGGGCCAAGAGACCCAGTACTTC.

The chain joins TRBV11-3 to TRBJ2-1, with 14 bases aligning to TRBD2. The CDR3 sequence is 17 residues long. The trim removed 5 bases at V and 0 bases at J, leaving 3 bases unmatched. Looked up from germline, CDR1 is SGHNT and CDR2 is YENEEA. CDR3: CASSLGTSGGSYNEQFF. CDR3 coding DNA: TGTGCCAGCAGCCTCGGGACTAGCGGGGGCTCCTACAATGAGCAGTTCTTC.

This chain connects TRBV15 to TRBJ1-2, with 9 bases that match TRBD1. CDR1 and CDR2 (germline): LNHNV, YYDKDF (reference sequence). This CDR3 contains 15 residues. V lost 0 bases to trimming and J lost 8 bases; unmatched junction nucleotides: 7. The CDR3 DNA sequence: TGTGCCACCAGCAGAGATGACAGGGGGACGCGCGGCTACACCTTC. As protein: CATSRDDRGTRGYTF.

The chain combines TRBV25-1 with TRBJ1-2; TRBD1 matches at 7 bases. The CDR3 contains 14 residues. Germline V gives CDR1 MGHDK, CDR2 SYGVNS. Trimming removed 6 bases from V and 4 bases from J; junction bases left unmatched: 8. DNA for the CDR3: TGTGCCAGCAGGCGAGGGGGCCGCGGCTATGGCTACACCTTC. It yields the protein CASRRGGRGYGYTF.

V usage is TRBV5-8 and J usage is TRBJ1-5, with D uncertain. Germline V gives CDR1 SGHTS, CDR2 YDEGEE. This CDR3 is 15 amino acids long. Trimming shortened V by 4 bases and J by 0 bases, and 11 bases separated the two germline ends. CDR3 region: CASSPGFSSNQPQHF. CDR3 in DNA: TGTGCCAGCAGCCCCGGGTTTTCTAGCAATCAGCCCCAGCATTTT.

This chain links TRBV6-5 with TRBJ1-4; weak D call: TRBD1 (6 bases). The germline V gene encodes CDR1 MNHEY and CDR2 SVGAGI. This CDR3 has 13 amino acids. V was shortened by 5 bases and J by 7 bases, with 11 bases between the two germline ends. CDR3 amino acids: CASSEGGREKLFF. The DNA for the CDR3 is TGTGCCAGCAGTGAGGGGGGGCGTGAAAAACTGTTTTTT.

This chain uses TRBV5-1 with TRBJ2-1; the match to TRBD1 covers 8 bases. This CDR3 contains 16 residues. Per germline, CDR1 SGHRS and CDR2 YFSETQ. Germline trimming cut 0 bases from V and 3 bases from J; bases unmatched to any gene: 5. This chain's CDR3 is CASSLDMTGDYNEQFF. CDR3 coding DNA: TGCGCCAGCAGCTTGGATATGACAGGGGACTACAATGAGCAGTTCTTC.

V usage is TRBV9 and J usage is TRBJ1-2; D unclear. The CDR3 loop spans 12 amino acids. V dropped 6 bases and J dropped 5 bases, with 11 bases sitting between them. CDR1 and CDR2 from the germline V gene are SGDLS and YYNGEE. The CDR3 bases are TGTGCCAGCAACAAGGAGAGGTATGGCTACACCTTC. Translation gives CASNKERYGYTF.

The CDR3 here is CSALLITSGPERTQYF. The CDR3 DNA reads as TGCAGCGCACTCCTCATCACTAGCGGGCCCGAGAGGACGCAGTATTTT. The V gene is TRBV29-1, the J gene TRBJ2-3; 9 bases map to TRBD2. J gave up 9 bases and V 7 bases, and 20 bases lay outside the gene matches. The CDR3 runs 16 residues. CDR1 and CDR2 (germline): SQVTM, ANQGSEA.